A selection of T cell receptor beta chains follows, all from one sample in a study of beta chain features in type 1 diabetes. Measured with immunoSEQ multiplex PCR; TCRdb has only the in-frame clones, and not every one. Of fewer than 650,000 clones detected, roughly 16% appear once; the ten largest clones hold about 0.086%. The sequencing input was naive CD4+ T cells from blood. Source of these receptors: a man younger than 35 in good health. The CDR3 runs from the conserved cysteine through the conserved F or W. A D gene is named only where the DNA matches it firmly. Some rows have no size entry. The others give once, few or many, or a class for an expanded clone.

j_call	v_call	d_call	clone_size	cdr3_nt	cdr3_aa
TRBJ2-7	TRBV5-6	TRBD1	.	TGTGCCAGCAGCCCGGGACAGGGCTTCTACGAGCAGTACTTC	CASSPGQGFYEQYF
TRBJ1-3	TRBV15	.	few	TGTGCCACCAGCAGAGAGGCAGGGAGCTCTGGAAACACCATATATTTT	CATSREAGSSGNTIYF
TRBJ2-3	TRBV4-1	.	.	TGCGCCAGCAGCCAAGATCGGACTGCCTCTAGCACAGATACGCAGTATTTT	CASSQDRTASSTDTQYF
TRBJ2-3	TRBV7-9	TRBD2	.	TGTGCCAGCGGAGCTAGCGGGGGGCCAGATACGCAGTATTTT	CASGASGGPDTQYF
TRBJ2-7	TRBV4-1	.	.	TGCGCCAGCAGCCACCGCGACTCCTACGAGCAGTACTTC	CASSHRDSYEQYF
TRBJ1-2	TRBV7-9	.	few	TGTGCCAGCAGCTGGGGGCAGCAATTCTATGGCTACACCTTC	CASSWGQQFYGYTF
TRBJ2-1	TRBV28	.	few	TGTGCCAGCAGTTTAGGTTCCAAGTACAATGAGCAGTTCTTC	CASSLGSKYNEQFF
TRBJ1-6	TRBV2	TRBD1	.	TGTGCCGGCCGGGACAGACCTAATTCACCCCTCCACTTT	CAGRDRPNSPLHF
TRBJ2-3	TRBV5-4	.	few	TGTGCCAGCAGCTTGGTTTACGGGCCCAGCACAGATACGCAGTATTTT	CASSLVYGPSTDTQYF
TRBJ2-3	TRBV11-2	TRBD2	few	TGTGCCAGCAGCTTTGGCGGGGGAATTTACACAGATACGCAGTATTTT	CASSFGGGIYTDTQYF
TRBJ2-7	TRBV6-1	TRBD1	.	TGTGCCAGCGGCGAGACAGGGATTTACGAGCAGTACTTC	CASGETGIYEQYF
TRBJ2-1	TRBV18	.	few	TGTGCCAGCTCACCCAACCGGGTCCAGCTAGGCGATGAGCAGTTCTTC	CASSPNRVQLGDEQFF
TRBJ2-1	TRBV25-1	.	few	TGTGCCAGCAGTGACAGGGGAGGTTACAATGAGCAGTTCTTC	CASSDRGGYNEQFF
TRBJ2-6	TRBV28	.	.	TGTGCCAGTCGACTTAGACAGGTCTTCTCTGGGGCCAACGTCCTGACTTTC	CASRLRQVFSGANVLTF
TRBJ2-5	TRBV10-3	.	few	TGTGCCATCAGTGACGGGGGAGTAGAGACCCAGTACTTC	CAISDGGVETQYF
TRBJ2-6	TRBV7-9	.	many	TGTGCCAAATCCGAAGGGGAGTCTGGGGCCAACGTCCTGACTTTC	CAKSEGESGANVLTF
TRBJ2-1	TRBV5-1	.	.	TGCGCCAGCAGCTTGGCCAAGGGGGAGCAGTTCTTC	CASSLAKGEQFF
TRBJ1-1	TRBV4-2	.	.	TGTGCCAGCAGCCAAGATTTTAAGGGGAACACTGAAGCTTTCTTT	CASSQDFKGNTEAFF
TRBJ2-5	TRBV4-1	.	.	TGCGCCAGCAGCCAAGATTCCCCCCGGTCCGAGACCCAGTACTTC	CASSQDSPRSETQYF
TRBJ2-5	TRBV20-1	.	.	TGCAGTGCTAGAGTAGAAGAGACCCAGTACTTC	CSARVEETQYF
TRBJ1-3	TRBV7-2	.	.	TGTGCCAGCAGCCAACCCAATTGGGGGGCGAGGGGAAACACCATATATTTT	CASSQPNWGARGNTIYF
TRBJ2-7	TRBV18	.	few	TGTGCCAGCTCTACCAACGGGGGACGAGAGCAGTACTTC	CASSTNGGREQYF
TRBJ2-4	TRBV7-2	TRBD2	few	TGTGCCAGCAGCTTACTAGCGGGGTTAGCCAAAAACATTCAGTACTTC	CASSLLAGLAKNIQYF
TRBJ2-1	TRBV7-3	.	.	TGTGCCAGCAGCTTACACAGGGACAATGAGCAGTTCTTC	CASSLHRDNEQFF
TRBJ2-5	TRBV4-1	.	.	TGCGCCAGCAGCCTAGGGGGCCAAGAGACCCAGTACTTC	CASSLGGQETQYF
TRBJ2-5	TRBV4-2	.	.	TGTGCCAGCAGCCCTCCAGCGGAGCAAGAGACCCAGTACTTC	CASSPPAEQETQYF